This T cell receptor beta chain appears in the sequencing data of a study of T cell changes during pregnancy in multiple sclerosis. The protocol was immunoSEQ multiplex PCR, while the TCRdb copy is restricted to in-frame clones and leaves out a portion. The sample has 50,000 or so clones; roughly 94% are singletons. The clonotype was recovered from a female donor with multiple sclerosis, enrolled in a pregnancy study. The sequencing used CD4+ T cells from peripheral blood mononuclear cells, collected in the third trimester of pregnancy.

CDR3: CASSAQGAIGADEQYF. In nucleotides, the CDR3 is TGTGCCAGCAGCGCACAGGGGGCAATTGGGGCGGACGAGCAGTACTTC. The V call is TRBV9, the J call TRBJ2-7; 9 bases fit TRBD1. The CDR3 sequence is 16 residues long. The germline gives CDR1 SGDLS, CDR2 YYNGEE. J lost 5 bases, V lost 3 bases, and 12 bases had no gene match.